This TCR beta chain comes out of a study of Ad26.COV2.S vaccination and SARS-CoV-2 variants. Sample treatment: roughly 18 received Ad26.COV2.S at low or high dose, single or two shots; roughly five received placebo; per-sample allocation not given. All samples were drawn on day 63, counting from the first vaccine or placebo injection. V was cut by 3 bases and J by 4 bases, with 9 bases left in between. CDR1 SNHLY and CDR2 FYNNEI come from the germline V gene. The CDR3 sequence is 13 residues long. Libraries were prepared by immunoSEQ multiplex PCR; TCRdb keeps only in-frame clonotypes and omits some of them. The sample contains more than 300,000 clones, approximately 90% of which appear only once.

The chain employs TRBV2 and TRBJ1-2; no definite D call. Material: peripheral blood, obtained in a trial of Ad26.COV2.S vaccine versus placebo. This clonotype was obtained from a person between 18 and 60 years old who received the Ad26.COV2.S COVID-19 vaccine or a placebo. CDR3 protein: CASSESVVYGYTF. The CDR3, as DNA: TGTGCCAGCAGTGAGTCAGTCGTCTATGGCTACACCTTC.